These 24 T cell receptor beta chains originate from one sample sequenced in a study of shared clonotypes between healthy human individuals. Here immunoSEQ multiplex PCR was the method, and the copy in TCRdb shows in-frame clones only, minus some. The table includes some 2,500,000 clones, over 85% detected once. The specimen was naive CD4+ T cells from PBMCs. As to subset: CD45RA+ positively selected. Receptors originate from a man between 18 and 29 years old in good health. Some clones in this sample may be carry-over from other donors' samples.

The chain employs TRBV9 and TRBJ1-2, with 8 bases identical to TRBD1. Trimming took 5 bases from V and 8 from J; bases not matched to a gene: 8. Germline lookup yields CDR1 SGDLS and CDR2 YYNGEE. The CDR3 extends over 13 amino acids. The chain's CDR3 is CASRGWTGPGYTF. CDR3 DNA: TGTGCCAGCAGGGGATGGACAGGGCCCGGCTACACCTTC.

V is TRBV25-1 and J is TRBJ2-5, with D unresolved. Germline V lookup: CDR1 MGHDK, CDR2 SYGVNS. Trimming stripped 6 bases from V and 14 bases from J, with 16 bases between. The CDR3 runs to 11 residues. The CDR3 here is CASRSFGQSYF. The CDR3 nucleotides read TGTGCCAGCAGAAGTTTCGGGCAGTCCTACTTC.

The rearrangement uses TRBV5-4 and TRBJ2-1, with 9 bases identical to TRBD1. The CDR3 loop spans 15 amino acids. Losses at the gene ends were 2 bases for V and 2 bases for J; bases not matched to a gene: 2. The germline V gene has CDR1 SGHNT and CDR2 YYREEE (reference sequence). This chain's CDR3 is CASSLGDRAYNEQFF. CDR3 nucleotides: TGTGCCAGCAGCTTAGGGGACAGGGCCTACAATGAGCAGTTCTTC.

This sequence joins TRBV6-1 and TRBJ2-7; the match to TRBD2 covers 9 bases. The V and J ends lost 1 base and 6 bases, in that order; junction bases with no gene match: 13. The CDR3 is 17 residues long. Germline values: CDR1 MNHNS, CDR2 SASEGT. CDR3 amino acids: CASSEGEGSGRISEQYF. CDR3 coding DNA: TGTGCCAGCAGTGAAGGGGAGGGTAGCGGGAGAATAAGCGAGCAGTACTTC.

V and J are TRBV27 and TRBJ1-2, with 8 bases aligning to TRBD1. The J segment lost 7 bases and the V segment lost 2 bases, leaving 6 bases of the junction unmatched. The CDR3 is 14 residues long. The V gene's germline CDR1 is MNHEY and CDR2 SMNVEV (reference sequence). CDR3 in DNA: TGTGCCAGCAGTTTAAGGGCAGGGGGCATTGGCTACACCTTC. Its protein is CASSLRAGGIGYTF.

Here the CDR3 reads CASSLSAVGVPGELFF. The CDR3 coding sequence is TGCGCCAGCAGCTTGTCGGCAGTCGGGGTCCCCGGGGAGCTGTTTTTT. This rearrangement joins TRBV5-1 to TRBJ2-2; D is possibly TRBD2 (5 bases). There are 16 residues in the CDR3. Germline V gene lookup returns CDR1 SGHRS and CDR2 YFSETQ. V lost 1 base to trimming and J lost 6 bases, with 16 bases between them.

This chain links TRBV2 with TRBJ2-7, with unresolved D. Trimming removed 4 bases at V and 2 bases at J, with 6 bases between. The CDR3 loop spans 12 amino acids. CDR1 is SNHLY, CDR2 FYNNEI, per germline. In DNA, the CDR3 is TGTGCCAGCAGTGTAACTACCTACGAGCAGTACTTC. Encoded protein: CASSVTTYEQYF.

This clone was counted a single time. The chain couples TRBV19 to TRBJ2-5; perhaps TRBD1 as D (5 bases). The CDR3 length is 13 residues. The germline V gene encodes CDR1 LNHDA and CDR2 SQIVND (reference sequence). Trimming cost V 7 bases and J 4 bases, with 13 bases left between them. The CDR3 here is CASTAVGLETQYF. CDR3 in DNA: TGTGCCAGTACCGCGGTGGGGCTAGAGACCCAGTACTTC.

The gene calls are TRBV4-3 and TRBJ1-5; 9 bases fit TRBD1. The CDR3 spans 15 residues. The ends lost 0 bases at V and 7 bases at J; junction bases unmatched: 4. Germline assignment: CDR1 LGHNA and CDR2 YSLEER. CDR3: CASSQDRTGDQPQHF. CDR3 sequence (DNA): TGCGCCAGCAGCCAAGATCGGACAGGGGACCAGCCCCAGCATTTT.

V usage is TRBV5-1 and J usage is TRBJ2-6; TRBD1 aligns across 7 bases. There are 19 residues in the CDR3. Trimming at V came to 0 bases and at J to 1 base, leaving 10 bases not matched to a gene. Germline CDR1 is SGHRS and CDR2 is YFSETQ. CDR3 sequence (DNA): TGCGCCAGCAGCTTGGCCCGGCGACAGGGAGCGTCTGGGGCCAACGTCCTGACTTTC. It is translated as CASSLARRQGASGANVLTF.

The V call is TRBV2, the J call TRBJ2-5; possible D gene TRBD1, 5 bases. The CDR3 sequence is 13 residues long. Germline-derived CDR1 and CDR2 are SNHLY and FYNNEI. V dropped 4 bases and J dropped 3 bases, with 9 bases sitting between them. For the CDR3, the DNA is TGTGCCAGCAGTGCTGACAGAGAAGAGACCCAGTACTTC. Its protein is CASSADREETQYF.

The chain couples TRBV5-4 to TRBJ1-2, with no clear D. Trimming removed 1 base at V and 4 bases at J, with 14 bases between. This CDR3 has 15 residues. Germline values: CDR1 SGHNT, CDR2 YYREEE (reference sequence). CDR3 loop: CASSLKTSTGYGYTF. CDR3 nucleotides: TGTGCCAGCAGCTTGAAGACTTCGACCGGCTATGGCTACACCTTC.

The chain uses TRBV28 and TRBJ2-7; a weak D match, TRBD2 (5 bases). Trimming took 7 bases from V and 6 from J, leaving 16 bases between them. Germline V lookup: CDR1 MDHEN, CDR2 SYDVKM. The CDR3 consists of 13 residues. CDR3 amino acids: CASNSGTAAEQYF. CDR3 DNA sequence: TGTGCCAGCAATTCGGGAACCGCAGCCGAGCAGTACTTC.

The chain recombines TRBV5-1 with TRBJ1-1; D is ambiguous. V was shortened by 9 bases and J by 4 bases, with 19 bases between the two germline ends. CDR1 is SGHRS and CDR2 is YFSETQ in the germline V gene. The CDR3 is 14 amino acids. The CDR3 nucleotides are TGCGCCACCAGGCGTCAGTTGGAGGGCACTGAAGCTTTCTTT. It specifies CATRRQLEGTEAFF.

The rearrangement joins TRBV5-1 to TRBJ2-5; unclear D gene. The CDR3 is 15 amino acids. The ends were cut back, 1 base at V and 5 bases at J, with 15 bases in the middle. Germline V gives CDR1 SGHRS, CDR2 YFSETQ. The CDR3 DNA reads as TGCGCCAGCAGCTTGTTCTCTCCGGTGGAGGAGACCCAGTACTTC. Translation: CASSLFSPVEETQYF.

V is TRBV27 and J is TRBJ1-2, with no clear D. This CDR3 is built from 16 residues. Per the germline V gene, CDR1 is MNHEY and CDR2 is SMNVEV (reference sequence). Deletions cut 1 base from V and 4 bases from J, with 16 bases between. In nucleotides, the CDR3 is TGTGCCAGCAGTTTATTGGGCCAGTCAGGTGGCTATGGCTACACCTTC. Its protein product is CASSLLGQSGGYGYTF.

This clone was counted a few times. Within the sample, other DNA sequences also encode this same CDR3. CDR3 nucleotides: TGTGCCTGGAGGGATAACTCTGGGGCCAACGTCCTGACTTTC. Its translation is CAWRDNSGANVLTF. The genes are TRBV30 and TRBJ2-6; D not certain. Germline-derived CDR1 and CDR2 are GTSNPN and SVGIG (reference sequence). The V and J ends lost 3 bases and 0 bases respectively, with 6 bases between them. The CDR3 is made up of 14 amino acids.

The genes are TRBV7-2 and TRBJ2-3, with a tentative D call TRBD1 (7 bases). The V and J ends lost 5 bases and 6 bases respectively, with 21 bases between them. This CDR3 comprises 16 residues. Per the germline V gene, CDR1 is SGHTA and CDR2 is FQGNSA. The CDR3 coding sequence is TGTGCCAGCAGCCGAAATCAGGGGGGAGGTGGGGATACGCAGTATTTT. Protein product: CASSRNQGGGGDTQYF.

The chain uses TRBV25-1 and TRBJ2-7, with D possibly being TRBD1 (6 bases). V lost 4 bases, J lost 0 bases, and 19 bases lay in between. CDR3 length: 17 residues. Germline CDR1 is MGHDK and CDR2 is SYGVNS. CDR3 loop: CASSGQGSYSFSYEQYF. The CDR3 DNA follows: TGTGCCAGCAGTGGGCAGGGGTCCTACTCATTCTCCTACGAGCAGTACTTC.

The chain's CDR3 is CASSVGAAGSYEQYF. CDR3 nucleotide sequence: TGTGCCAGCAGCGTAGGAGCGGCGGGTTCCTACGAGCAGTACTTC. The J gene is TRBJ2-7, the V gene TRBV9; D is perhaps TRBD2 (5 bases). Trimming left V 0 bases short and J 1 base short, with 11 bases between. The germline CDR1 and CDR2 sequences are SGDLS and YYNGEE. The CDR3 is 15 residues long.

The chain's CDR3 is CASSPTPGQGQFF. The CDR3 bases are TGTGCCAGCAGCCCGACACCGGGACAGGGTCAGTTCTTC. The chain employs TRBV4-2 and TRBJ2-1, with 9 nucleotides matching TRBD1. This CDR3 comprises 13 residues. From germline, CDR1 is LGHNA and CDR2 YNFKEQ. The junction had 8 bases not matched to a gene; V was cut back by 4 bases and J by 13 bases.

The gene calls are TRBV27 and TRBJ2-3; D call uncertain. The CDR3 loop spans 15 amino acids. Per germline, CDR1 MNHEY and CDR2 SMNVEV (reference sequence). The V end lost 1 base, the J end lost 6 bases, and 14 bases lay between the germline ends. The CDR3: CASSLYRHPSDTQYF. CDR3 bases: TGTGCCAGCAGTTTATACCGCCACCCCTCGGATACGCAGTATTTT.

V is TRBV7-9 and J is TRBJ2-3, with 11 nucleotides matching TRBD2. The germline V gene has CDR1 SEHNR and CDR2 FQNEAQ (reference sequence). Trimming removed 3 bases from V and 4 bases from J; junction bases left unmatched: 3. The CDR3 sequence is 15 residues long. CDR3 sequence reads: CASSFSGRAADTQYF. The CDR3 DNA is TGTGCCAGCAGCTTTAGCGGGAGGGCCGCAGATACGCAGTATTTT.

Here the CDR3 reads CASSMIGGTQYF. The CDR3 nucleotides are TGTGCCAGTAGTATGATCGGCGGTACGCAGTATTTT. J is TRBJ2-3 and V is TRBV19; no definite D call. Germline V gene lookup returns CDR1 LNHDA and CDR2 SQIVND (reference sequence). V lost 3 bases and J lost 8, with 9 bases in between. The length of the CDR3 is 12 residues.